This T cell receptor (beta chain) was captured in a study of cytomegalovirus exposure and HLA in healthy donors. Background on the study: The early release's HLA-typed donors yielded approximately 85 million unique TCRs.

The PCR was carried out with 60 Vbeta primers and 13 Jbeta primers. Using immunoSEQ multiplex PCR, the repertoire was profiled, and TCRdb retains in-frame clones only, with some absent. The sample lists under 200,000 clones, more than 70% occurring once. Comments on this clone: Its antigen is not identified. The junction departs from the called germline gene at one end, perhaps through a read error. Other nucleotide sequences from this sample produce the same CDR3.

Overall study results and limits: Some V segments (TRBV6-2 and TRBV6-3 among them) were excluded as indistinguishable. Immune exposure information available was restricted to CMV serostatus. Later work found most CMV-associated TCR beta chains apparently HLA-restricted.

The CDR3 sequence is 14 residues long. The germline V gene encodes CDR1 SNHLY and CDR2 FYNNEI. The TCR originated in a woman aged 40 to 50 in good health and CMV-seropositive. J is TRBJ1-4 and V is TRBV2, with 7 bases lining up with TRBD1. The sample consisted of PBMCs. In DNA form, the CDR3 reads TGTGCCAGCAGCGGACAGGTTACTAATGAAAAGCTGTTTTTT. Translation gives CASSGQVTNEKLFF.